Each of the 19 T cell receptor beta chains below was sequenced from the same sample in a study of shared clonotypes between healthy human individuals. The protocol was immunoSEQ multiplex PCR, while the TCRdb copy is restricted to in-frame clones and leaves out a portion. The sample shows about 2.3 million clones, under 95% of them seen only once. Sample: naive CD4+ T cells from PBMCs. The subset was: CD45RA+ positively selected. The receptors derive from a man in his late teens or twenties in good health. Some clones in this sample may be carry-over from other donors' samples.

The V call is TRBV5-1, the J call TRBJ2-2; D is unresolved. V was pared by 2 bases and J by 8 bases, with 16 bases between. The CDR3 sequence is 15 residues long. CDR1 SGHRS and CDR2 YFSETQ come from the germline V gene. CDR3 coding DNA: TGCGCCAGCAGCTTATCCCTTCCCCCGAAAGGGGAGCTGTTTTTT. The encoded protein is CASSLSLPPKGELFF.

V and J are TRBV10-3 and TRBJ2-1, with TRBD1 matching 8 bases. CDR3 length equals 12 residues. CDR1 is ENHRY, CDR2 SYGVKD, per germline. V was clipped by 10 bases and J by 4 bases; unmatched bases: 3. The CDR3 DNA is TGTGCCACCCGGACAGGGTACAATGAGCAGTTCTTC. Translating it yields CATRTGYNEQFF.

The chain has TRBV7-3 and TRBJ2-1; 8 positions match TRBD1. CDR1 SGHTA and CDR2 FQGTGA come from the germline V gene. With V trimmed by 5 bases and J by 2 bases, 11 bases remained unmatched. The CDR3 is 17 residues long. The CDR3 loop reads CASSPYDAGGAYNEQFF. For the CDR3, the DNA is TGTGCCAGCAGCCCATACGATGCAGGGGGCGCCTACAATGAGCAGTTCTTC.

Here the CDR3 reads CASSLGLAAVDEQFF. Written as DNA, the CDR3 is TGTGCCAGCTCACTCGGGCTAGCGGCGGTGGATGAGCAGTTCTTC. The rearrangement uses TRBV18 and TRBJ2-1; 7 bases agree with TRBD2. V dropped 4 bases and J dropped 8; count of bases not matched to a gene: 11. Germline CDR1 and CDR2: KGHSH and LQKENI. The CDR3 sequence is 15 residues long.

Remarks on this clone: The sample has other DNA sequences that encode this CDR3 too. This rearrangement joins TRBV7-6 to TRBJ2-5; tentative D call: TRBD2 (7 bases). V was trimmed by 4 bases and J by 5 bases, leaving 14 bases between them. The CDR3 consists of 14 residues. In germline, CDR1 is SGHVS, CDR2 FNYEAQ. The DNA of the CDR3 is TGTGCCAGCAGCTCACGGGGGGCTGGGGAGACCCAGTACTTC. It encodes CASSSRGAGETQYF.

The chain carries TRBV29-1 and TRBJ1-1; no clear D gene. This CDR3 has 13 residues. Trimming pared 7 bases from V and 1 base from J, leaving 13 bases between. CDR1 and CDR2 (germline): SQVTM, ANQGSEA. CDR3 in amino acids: CSAGLGKNTEAFF. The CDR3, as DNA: TGCAGCGCCGGATTAGGGAAGAACACTGAAGCTTTCTTT.

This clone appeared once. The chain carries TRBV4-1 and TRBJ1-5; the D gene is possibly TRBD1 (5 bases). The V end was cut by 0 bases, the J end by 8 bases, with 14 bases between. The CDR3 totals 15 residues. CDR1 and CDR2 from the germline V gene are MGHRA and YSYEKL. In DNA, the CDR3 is TGCGCCAGCAGCCAAGATATAGGGACTGGGGAGCCCCAGCATTTT. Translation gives CASSQDIGTGEPQHF.

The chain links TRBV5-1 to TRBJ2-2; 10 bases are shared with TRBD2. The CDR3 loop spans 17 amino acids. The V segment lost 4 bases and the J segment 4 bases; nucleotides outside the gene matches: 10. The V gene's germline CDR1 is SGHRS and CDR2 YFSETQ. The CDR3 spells CASSTPRGLATTGELFF. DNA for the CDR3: TGCGCCAGCAGCACACCCCGGGGACTAGCGACCACCGGGGAGCTGTTTTTT.

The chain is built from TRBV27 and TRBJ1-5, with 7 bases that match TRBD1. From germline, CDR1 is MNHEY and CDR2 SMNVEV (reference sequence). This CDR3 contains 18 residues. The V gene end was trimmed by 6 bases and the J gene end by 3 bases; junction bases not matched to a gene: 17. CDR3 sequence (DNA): TGTGCCAGCAGAGCTAGACCTTCCAGGGGGGAGGTCAATCAGCCCCAGCATTTT. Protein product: CASRARPSRGEVNQPQHF.

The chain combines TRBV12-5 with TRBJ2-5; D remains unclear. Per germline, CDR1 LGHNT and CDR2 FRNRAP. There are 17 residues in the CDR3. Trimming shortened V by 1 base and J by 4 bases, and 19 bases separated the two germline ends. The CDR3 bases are TGTGCTAGTGGTTTGGGGGGTGGTAGCCCCGAGGTAGAGACCCAGTACTTC. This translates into CASGLGGGSPEVETQYF.

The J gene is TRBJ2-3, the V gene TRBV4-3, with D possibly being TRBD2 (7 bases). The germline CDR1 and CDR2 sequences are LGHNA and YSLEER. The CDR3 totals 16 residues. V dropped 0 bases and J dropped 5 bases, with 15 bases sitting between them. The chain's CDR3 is CASSQEGGAQRDTQYF. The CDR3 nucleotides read TGCGCCAGCAGCCAAGAGGGGGGGGCCCAAAGAGATACGCAGTATTTT.

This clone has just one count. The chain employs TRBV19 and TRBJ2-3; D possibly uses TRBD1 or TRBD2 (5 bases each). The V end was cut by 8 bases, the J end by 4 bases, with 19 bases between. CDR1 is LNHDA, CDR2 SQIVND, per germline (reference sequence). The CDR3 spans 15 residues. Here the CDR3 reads CASGLRGTWADTQYF. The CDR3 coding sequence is TGTGCCAGTGGACTGAGGGGAACGTGGGCAGATACGCAGTATTTT.

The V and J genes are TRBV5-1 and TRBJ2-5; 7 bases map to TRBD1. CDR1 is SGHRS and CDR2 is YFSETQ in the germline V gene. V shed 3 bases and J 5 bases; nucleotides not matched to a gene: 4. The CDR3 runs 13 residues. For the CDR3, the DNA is TGCGCCAGCAGCTCGACAGGGCGGGAGACCCAGTACTTC. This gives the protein CASSSTGRETQYF.

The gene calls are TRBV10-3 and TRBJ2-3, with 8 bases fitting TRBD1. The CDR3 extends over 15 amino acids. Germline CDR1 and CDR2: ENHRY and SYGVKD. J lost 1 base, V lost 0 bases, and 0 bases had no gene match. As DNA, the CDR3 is TGTGCCATCAGTGAGTCGACAGGGGGCACAGATACGCAGTATTTT. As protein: CAISESTGGTDTQYF.

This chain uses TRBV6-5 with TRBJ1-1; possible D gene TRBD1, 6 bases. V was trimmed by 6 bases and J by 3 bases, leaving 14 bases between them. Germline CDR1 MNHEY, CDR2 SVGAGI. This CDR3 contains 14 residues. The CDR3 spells CASRDGTIYTEAFF. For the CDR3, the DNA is TGTGCCAGCAGGGACGGGACAATCTACACTGAAGCTTTCTTT.

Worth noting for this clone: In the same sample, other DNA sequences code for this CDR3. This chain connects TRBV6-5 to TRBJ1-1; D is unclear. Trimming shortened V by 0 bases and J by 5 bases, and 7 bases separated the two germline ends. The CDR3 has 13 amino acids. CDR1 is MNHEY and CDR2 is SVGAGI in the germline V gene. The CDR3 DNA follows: TGTGCCAGCAGTTACTCGGAGAATACTGAAGCTTTCTTT. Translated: CASSYSENTEAFF.

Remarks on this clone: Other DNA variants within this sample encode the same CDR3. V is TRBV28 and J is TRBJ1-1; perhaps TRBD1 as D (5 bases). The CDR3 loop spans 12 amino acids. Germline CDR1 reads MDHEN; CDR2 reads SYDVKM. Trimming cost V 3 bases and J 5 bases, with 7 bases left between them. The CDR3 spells CASSLGTTEAFF. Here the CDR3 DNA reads TGTGCCAGCAGTTTGGGGACTACTGAAGCTTTCTTT.

CDR3 coding DNA: TGTGCCAGCAGCTTGGGGGACTATGGCTACACCTTC. Encoded protein: CASSLGDYGYTF. The chain carries TRBV5-6 and TRBJ1-2; D not resolved. V lost 0 bases to trimming and J lost 3 bases, with 3 bases between them. Germline V gene data show CDR1 as SGHDT and CDR2 as YYEEEE. This CDR3 region has 12 residues.

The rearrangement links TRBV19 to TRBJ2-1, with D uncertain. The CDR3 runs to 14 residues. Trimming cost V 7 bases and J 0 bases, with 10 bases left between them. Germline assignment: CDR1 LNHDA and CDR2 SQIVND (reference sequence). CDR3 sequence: CASTRTSSYNEQFF. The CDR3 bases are TGTGCCAGTACGAGGACGTCCTCCTACAATGAGCAGTTCTTC.